This T cell receptor beta chain was retrieved from a study of OX40 agonist ivuxolimab in advanced cancers. V lost 5 bases, J lost 8 bases, and 15 bases lay in between. Germline CDR1 is MDHEN and CDR2 is SYDVKM. The CDR3 has 14 amino acids. Clones were sequenced by immunoSEQ multiplex PCR, and TCRdb holds only the in-frame ones, with some missing. Here the sample spans over 20,000 clones, around three quarters being singletons. This clonotype was obtained from an adult with an advanced solid tumor such as melanoma, head and neck, liver or kidney cancer. Sample: CD4+ or CD8+ T cells sorted from blood, taken in a trial of the OX40 agonist ivuxolimab. The chain carries TRBV28 and TRBJ1-4, with TRBD1 as a possible D gene (6 bases). The CDR3 is CASSLPGVAEKLFF. The DNA of the CDR3 is TGTGCCAGCAGTCTGCCAGGGGTAGCGGAAAAACTGTTTTTT.